The 16 T cell receptor beta chains below all came from one sample that was sequenced in a study of T-cell memory formation after mild COVID-19. TCRdb re-called the 5' RACE reads with MiXCR, one entry per CDR3 protein. The data hold 250,000 to 350,000 distinct CDR3 sequences, with around a sixth observed a single time. The sequencing sample was made of PBMCs or a T cell subset sorted from them (not recorded which). Receptors were obtained from a man between 18 and 35 years old who had mild COVID-19 (a few samples of this study predate the infection). Cell type and time point are not known.

There are a few counts of this clonotype. The genes are TRBV7-7 and TRBJ2-2; TRBD1 matches 9 bases. The CDR3 loop spans 18 amino acids. J gave up 1 base and V 1 base, and 7 bases lay outside the gene matches. Germline V lookup: CDR1 SSHAT, CDR2 FNYEAQ (reference sequence). CDR3 sequence: CASSLDDRGIQNTGELFF. Written as DNA, the CDR3 is TGTGCCAGCAGCTTAGATGACAGGGGGATACAGAACACCGGGGAGCTGTTTTTT.

This clonotype appeared a few times. The J gene is TRBJ1-1, the V gene TRBV4-3, with a tentative D call TRBD1 (6 bases). Germline V gene data show CDR1 as LGHNA and CDR2 as YSLEER. The CDR3 covers 16 residues. Trimming left V 2 bases short and J 0 bases short, with 13 bases between. The chain's CDR3 is CASSQKGVTLNTEAFF. CDR3 nucleotide sequence: TGCGCCAGCAGCCAAAAGGGGGTAACTTTGAACACTGAAGCTTTCTTT.

V gene TRBV6-6 combines with J gene TRBJ2-7; D is unresolved. The ends were cut back, 4 bases at V and 4 bases at J, with 11 bases in the middle. This CDR3 contains 13 residues. Germline assignment: CDR1 MNHNY and CDR2 SVGAGI (reference sequence). The CDR3 sequence is CASSFGTEYEQYF. In DNA, the CDR3 is TGTGCCAGCAGTTTTGGCACGGAATACGAGCAGTACTTC.

This clonotype occurred a few times. Here the CDR3 reads CASSSTSGERDTQYF. As DNA, the CDR3 is TGTGCCAGCAGCTCGACTAGCGGGGAGAGAGATACGCAGTATTTT. The V gene is TRBV5-4, the J gene TRBJ2-3; 11 nucleotides align to TRBD2. With V trimmed by 3 bases and J by 5 bases, 5 bases remained unmatched. The CDR3 consists of 15 residues. Germline V gene lookup returns CDR1 SGHNT and CDR2 YYREEE (reference sequence).

This clonotype was seen repeatedly, ten times or more. This chain joins TRBV12-3 or TRBV12-4 and TRBJ1-1; tentative D call: TRBD1 (6 bases). Deletions cut 5 bases from V and 2 bases from J, with 12 bases between. The CDR3 is made up of 14 amino acids. The CDR3, as DNA: TGTGCCAGCAGTCCAGGACAGATCAACACTGAAGCTTTCTTT. Translation gives CASSPGQINTEAFF.

The chain couples TRBV25-1 to TRBJ2-1; tentatively, D is TRBD1 (5 bases). Deletions cut 3 bases from V and 0 bases from J, with 15 bases between. Germline loops: CDR1 MGHDK, CDR2 SYGVNS. This CDR3 has 17 amino acids. CDR3 nucleotides: TGTGCCAGCAGTGAGTTGGGGCTGCTGAGCTCCTACAATGAGCAGTTCTTC. It yields the protein CASSELGLLSSYNEQFF. The full variable domain, completed using reference TRBV25-1 and TRBJ2-1, is EADIYQTPRYLVIGTGKKITLECSQTMGHDKMYWYQQDPGMELHLIHYSYGVNSTEKGDLSSESTVSRIRTEHFPLTLESARPSHTSQYLCASSELGLLSSYNEQFFGPGTRLTVL.

This clonotype was detected many times. This chain uses TRBV5-5 with TRBJ2-2; perhaps D is TRBD1 or TRBD2 (5 bases each). The V and J ends lost 4 bases and 3 bases respectively, with 19 bases between them. Germline V gene data show CDR1 as SGHKS and CDR2 as YYEKEE (reference sequence). CDR3 length: 17 residues. The CDR3 region is CASSAASGLRDTGELFF. CDR3 bases: TGTGCCAGCAGCGCAGCCTCGGGGCTTAGGGACACCGGGGAGCTGTTTTTT.

The sample holds a few counts of this clonotype. This chain joins TRBV7-2 and TRBJ2-2; D perhaps matches TRBD2 (7 bases). The CDR3 loop spans 15 amino acids. Germline CDR1 is SGHTA and CDR2 is FQGNSA. V lost 5 bases and J lost 1, with 11 bases in between. This CDR3 is CASSRGGQNTGELFF. The CDR3 DNA is TGTGCCAGCAGCCGCGGGGGCCAGAACACCGGGGAGCTGTTTTTT.

In this sample, this clonotype turned up a few times. The CDR3 sequence is CASSRQESQETQYF. The CDR3 DNA follows: TGTGCCAGCAGTCGACAGGAGTCCCAAGAGACCCAGTACTTC. This chain joins TRBV6-6 and TRBJ2-5; D perhaps matches TRBD1 (6 bases). CDR1 is MNHNY and CDR2 is SVGAGI in the germline V gene (reference sequence). Trimming stripped 5 bases from V and 1 base from J, with 11 bases between. This CDR3 comprises 14 residues.

This sequence joins TRBV18 and TRBJ1-2; D is unclear. The germline CDR1 and CDR2 sequences are KGHSH and LQKENI. V shed 6 bases and J shed 11 bases, with 16 bases lying between them. The CDR3 loop spans 12 amino acids. The CDR3 coding sequence is TGTGCCAGCTCGCCTCCGCAGCTTGAGTACACCTTC. This encodes CASSPPQLEYTF. Drawing the rest from reference TRBV18 and TRBJ1-2, the complete variable domain is NAGVMQNPRHLVRRRGQEARLRCSPMKGHSHVYWYRQLPEEGLKFMVYLQKENIIDESGMPKERFSAEFPKEGPSILRIQQVVRGDSAAYFCASSPPQLEYTFGSGTRLTVV.

This chain connects TRBV7-3 to TRBJ2-3; the match to TRBD2 covers 12 bases. Germline CDR1 SGHTA, CDR2 FQGTGA. CDR3 length: 20 residues. V gave up 5 bases and J gave up 5 bases; unmatched junction bases: 20. The CDR3 spells CASSDSRTSGVPRKRDTQYF. The CDR3 DNA follows: TGTGCCAGCAGCGACTCGCGGACTAGCGGGGTACCGAGGAAGCGAGATACGCAGTATTTT.

Only a few counts were recorded for this clonotype. This chain links TRBV12-3 or TRBV12-4 with TRBJ1-2, with a tentative D call TRBD1 (5 bases). There are 14 residues in the CDR3. Trimming removed 2 bases at V and 11 bases at J, with 18 bases between. CDR3 DNA sequence: TGTGCCAGCAGTTTAATCGGTTTACGGGGCGGATACACCTTC. Its translation: CASSLIGLRGGYTF.

This chain links TRBV18 with TRBJ1-6; D gene uncertain. CDR1 is KGHSH, CDR2 LQKENI, per germline. Trimming pared 4 bases from V and 7 bases from J, leaving 14 bases between. The length of the CDR3 is 15 residues. The CDR3 here is CASSRETIPNSPLHF. The CDR3 coding sequence is TGTGCCAGCTCACGAGAGACCATACCCAATTCACCCCTCCACTTT. Full variable domain (missing parts from reference TRBV18 and TRBJ1-6): NAGVMQNPRHLVRRRGQEARLRCSPMKGHSHVYWYRQLPEEGLKFMVYLQKENIIDESGMPKERFSAEFPKEGPSILRIQQVVRGDSAAYFCASSRETIPNSPLHFGNGTRLTVT.

The chain combines TRBV12-3 or TRBV12-4 with TRBJ1-2; no clear D gene. The ends were cut back, 3 bases at V and 8 bases at J, with 13 bases in the middle. This CDR3 has 13 amino acids. CDR3 nucleotides: TGTGCCAGCAGTTTCCCCCGCCAGGACGGCTACACCTTC. This encodes CASSFPRQDGYTF.

This chain connects TRBV4-1 to TRBJ2-5, with a weak D call TRBD1 (6 bases). Trimming removed 4 bases at V and 6 bases at J, with 18 bases between. This CDR3 has 15 residues. Germline V CDR1 and CDR2: MGHRA, YSYEKL. The CDR3 is CASSRQDSMGKTQYF. In DNA, the CDR3 is TGCGCCAGCAGCCGACAGGACAGCATGGGAAAGACCCAGTACTTC.

V is TRBV25-1 and J is TRBJ2-6; D remains ambiguous. The ends were cut back, 4 bases at V and 2 bases at J, with 9 bases in the middle. Germline-derived CDR1 and CDR2 are MGHDK and SYGVNS. The CDR3 totals 15 residues. CDR3 nucleotides: TGTGCCAGCAGTGGAGGCCGGGCTGGGGCCAACGTCCTGACTTTC. Protein: CASSGGRAGANVLTF. The full variable domain, in which reference TRBV25-1 and TRBJ2-6 provide the parts outside the CDR3, is EADIYQTPRYLVIGTGKKITLECSQTMGHDKMYWYQQDPGMELHLIHYSYGVNSTEKGDLSSESTVSRIRTEHFPLTLESARPSHTSQYLCASSGGRAGANVLTFGAGSRLTVL.